This TCR beta chain was profiled in a study of CD8 T cells in ankylosing spondylitis. Whole-study findings and limits: A TCR beta motif of about 8 highly homologous variants seemed to mark ankylosing spondylitis blood. Disease-linked clones reportedly showed significant enrichment in matched ankylosing spondylitis synovial fluid. In the blood and synovial fluid of reactive arthritis, some motif variants had been previously reported.

This clonotype turned up a few times. The antigen is undetermined. The V end lost 3 bases, the J end lost 0 bases, and 15 bases lay between the germline ends. CDR3 length: 16 amino acids. Germline V gene lookup returns CDR1 SGHTA and CDR2 FQGNSA. Libraries of TCR beta came from quantitative 5'-RACE with molecular barcodes. TCRdb processed the 5' RACE reads anew with MiXCR; each CDR3 protein has one entry. The sample shows about 340,000 distinct CDR3 sequences, around 7.6% of them seen only once. The chain is built from TRBV7-2 and TRBJ2-7; D unclear. This TCR was sampled from a male donor with ankylosing spondylitis. The source material was blood, either unsorted or a sorted T cell fraction (not recorded which). The CDR3 is CASSFSSARSSYEQYF. The CDR3 DNA reads as TGTGCCAGCAGCTTCTCCAGCGCAAGGAGCTCCTACGAGCAGTACTTC.